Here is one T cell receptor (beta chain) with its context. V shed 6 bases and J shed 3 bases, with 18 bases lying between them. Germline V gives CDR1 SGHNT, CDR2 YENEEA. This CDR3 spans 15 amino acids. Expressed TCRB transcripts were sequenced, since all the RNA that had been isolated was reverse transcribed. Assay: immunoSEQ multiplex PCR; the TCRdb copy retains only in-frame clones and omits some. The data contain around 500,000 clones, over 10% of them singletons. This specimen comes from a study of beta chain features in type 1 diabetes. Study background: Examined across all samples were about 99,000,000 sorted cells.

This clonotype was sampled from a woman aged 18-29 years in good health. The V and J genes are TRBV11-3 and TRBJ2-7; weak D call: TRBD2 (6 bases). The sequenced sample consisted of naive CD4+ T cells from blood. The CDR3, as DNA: TGTGCCAGCAGACATCGTAAGAACGGGGGCTACGAGCAGTACTTC. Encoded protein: CASRHRKNGGYEQYF.